The T cell receptor beta chain described here comes from a study of cytomegalovirus exposure and HLA in healthy donors. Study-wide points: Sequence variants that were highly shared formed a cluster that was likely a sequencing artifact. Most TCR sequences showed up rarely, but some public TCRs showed up in many donors. Published work reported that the classifier diagnosed cytomegalovirus status with high specificity and sensitivity.

The PCR was carried out with 60 Vbeta primers and 13 Jbeta primers. TCRdb keeps only in-frame clones here, not all; method: immunoSEQ multiplex PCR. The repertoire holds 75,000 to 90,000 clones, with approximately 79% as singletons. Trimming cost V 6 bases and J 5 bases; bases outside gene matches: 8. Per the germline V gene, CDR1 is KGHSH and CDR2 is LQKENI. The CDR3 covers 15 residues. About this clone itself: Its target is unknown.

Sequences were obtained from PBMCs. The rearrangement links TRBV18 to TRBJ2-5, with TRBD1 identical over 11 bases. This clonotype was sampled from a human donor in good health. The CDR3 DNA is TGTGCCAGCTCGGCCGGGACAGGGGGTCGGGAGACCCAGTACTTC. Protein: CASSAGTGGRETQYF.